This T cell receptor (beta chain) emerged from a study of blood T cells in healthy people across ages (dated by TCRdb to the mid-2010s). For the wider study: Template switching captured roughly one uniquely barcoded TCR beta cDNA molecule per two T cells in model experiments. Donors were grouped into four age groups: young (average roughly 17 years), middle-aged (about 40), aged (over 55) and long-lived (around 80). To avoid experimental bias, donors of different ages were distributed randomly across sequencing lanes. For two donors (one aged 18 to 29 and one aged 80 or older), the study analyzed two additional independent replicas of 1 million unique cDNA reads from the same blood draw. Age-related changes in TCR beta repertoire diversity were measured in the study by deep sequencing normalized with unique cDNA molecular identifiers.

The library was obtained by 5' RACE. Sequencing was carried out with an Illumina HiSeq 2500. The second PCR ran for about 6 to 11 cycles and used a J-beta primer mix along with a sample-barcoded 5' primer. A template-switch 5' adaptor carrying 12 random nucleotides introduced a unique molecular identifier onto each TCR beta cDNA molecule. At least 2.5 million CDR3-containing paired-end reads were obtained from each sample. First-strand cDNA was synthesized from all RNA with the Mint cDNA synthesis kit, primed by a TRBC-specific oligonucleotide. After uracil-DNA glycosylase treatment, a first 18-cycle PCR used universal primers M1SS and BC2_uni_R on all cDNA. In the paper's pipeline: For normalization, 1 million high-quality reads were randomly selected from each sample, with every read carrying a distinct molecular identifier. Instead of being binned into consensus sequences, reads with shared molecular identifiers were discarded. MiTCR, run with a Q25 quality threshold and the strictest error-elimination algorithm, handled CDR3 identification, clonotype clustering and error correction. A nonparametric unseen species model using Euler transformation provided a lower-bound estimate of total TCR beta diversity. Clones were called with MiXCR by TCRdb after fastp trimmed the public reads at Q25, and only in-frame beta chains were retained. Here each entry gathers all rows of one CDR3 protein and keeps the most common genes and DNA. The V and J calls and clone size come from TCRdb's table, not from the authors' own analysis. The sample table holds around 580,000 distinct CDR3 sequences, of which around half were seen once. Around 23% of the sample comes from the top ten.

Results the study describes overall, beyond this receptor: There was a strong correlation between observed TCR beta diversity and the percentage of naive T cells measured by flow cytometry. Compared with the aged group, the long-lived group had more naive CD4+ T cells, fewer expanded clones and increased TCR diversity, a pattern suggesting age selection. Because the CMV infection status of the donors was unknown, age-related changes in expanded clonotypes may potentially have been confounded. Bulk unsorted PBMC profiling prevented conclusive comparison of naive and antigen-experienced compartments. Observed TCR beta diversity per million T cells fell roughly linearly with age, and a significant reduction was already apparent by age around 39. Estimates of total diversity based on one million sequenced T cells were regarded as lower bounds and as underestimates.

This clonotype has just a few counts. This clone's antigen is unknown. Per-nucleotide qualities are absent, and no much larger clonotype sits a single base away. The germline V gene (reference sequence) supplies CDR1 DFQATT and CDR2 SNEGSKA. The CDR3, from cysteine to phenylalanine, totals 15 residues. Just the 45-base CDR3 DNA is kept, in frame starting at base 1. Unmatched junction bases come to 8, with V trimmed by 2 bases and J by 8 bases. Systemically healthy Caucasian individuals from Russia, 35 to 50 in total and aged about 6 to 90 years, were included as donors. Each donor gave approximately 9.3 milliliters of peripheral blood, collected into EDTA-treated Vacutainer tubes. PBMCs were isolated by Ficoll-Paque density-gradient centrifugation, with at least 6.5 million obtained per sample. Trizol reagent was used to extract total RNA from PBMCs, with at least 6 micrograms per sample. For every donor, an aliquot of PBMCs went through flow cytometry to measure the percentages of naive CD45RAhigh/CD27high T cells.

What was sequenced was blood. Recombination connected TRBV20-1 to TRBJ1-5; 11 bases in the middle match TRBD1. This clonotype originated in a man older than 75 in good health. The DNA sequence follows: TGCAGTGCTAGACAAGGACAGGGGGCGAGTAAGCCCCAGCATTTT. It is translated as CSARQGQGASKPQHF.